One sample yielded the 19 T cell receptor beta chains listed below, sequenced in a study of cytomegalovirus exposure and HLA in healthy donors. The data were produced by immunoSEQ multiplex PCR, yet TCRdb's version contains in-frame clones alone and is incomplete. The table lists about 200,000 clones, about 79% of them singletons. The sequencing input was PBMCs. The receptors were gathered from a woman in her twenties or thirties in good health and CMV-seropositive.

The gene calls are TRBV30 and TRBJ1-1, with 7 bases that match TRBD1. The V segment lost 4 bases and the J segment 10 bases; nucleotides outside the gene matches: 15. Germline CDR1 GTSNPN, CDR2 SVGIG (reference sequence). This CDR3 has 14 amino acids. The CDR3 loop is CAWTDGTAFFSAFF. The CDR3, as DNA: TGTGCCTGGACGGACGGGACAGCTTTCTTTTCAGCTTTCTTT.

The chain uses TRBV2 and TRBJ1-1; TRBD1 is a possible D gene (5 bases). The CDR3 totals 12 residues. Per the germline V gene, CDR1 is SNHLY and CDR2 is FYNNEI. The V and J ends lost 5 bases and 6 bases respectively, with 10 bases between them. For the CDR3, the DNA is TGTGCCAGCAGTCGGACAATCGCTGAAGCTTTCTTT. It yields the protein CASSRTIAEAFF.

The V and J genes are TRBV20-1 and TRBJ2-7; no clear D. This CDR3 has 11 residues. CDR1 and CDR2 from the germline V gene are DFQATT and SNEGSKA (reference sequence). Trimming pared 4 bases from V and 6 bases from J, leaving 10 bases between. CDR3 region: CSATLVPEQYF. The CDR3 DNA reads TGCAGTGCTACCCTAGTCCCCGAGCAGTACTTC.

J is TRBJ2-3 and V is TRBV11-2; D may be TRBD2 (5 bases). The germline V gene has CDR1 SGHAT and CDR2 FQNNGV. V lost 0 bases and J lost 6, with 10 bases in between. The CDR3 covers 14 residues. The CDR3 spells CASSLDWTYDTQYF. CDR3 DNA sequence: TGTGCCAGCAGCTTAGATTGGACTTACGATACGCAGTATTTT.

The chain joins TRBV29-1 to TRBJ2-7; the D gene is possibly TRBD2 (5 bases). The CDR3 has 13 amino acids. V lost 4 bases to trimming and J lost 9 bases, with 19 bases between them. CDR1 and CDR2 (germline): SQVTM, ANQGSEA. Written as DNA, the CDR3 is TGCAGCGTTGGCTTAGGAGAGGGCTTTTGGCAGTACTTC. This translates into CSVGLGEGFWQYF.

This sequence joins TRBV2 and TRBJ2-1, with TRBD2 matching 8 bases. Germline V gene sequence: CDR1 SNHLY, CDR2 FYNNEI. The CDR3 totals 13 residues. After removal of 10 bases from V and 6 bases from J, the junction contained 8 bases not matched to a gene. The CDR3 region is CAISGRGINEQFF. The CDR3 nucleotides are TGTGCCATCAGCGGGAGAGGTATCAATGAGCAGTTCTTC.

This clone was recorded once. The chain carries TRBV4-1 and TRBJ2-2; TRBD2 matches 9 bases. The V and J ends lost 0 bases and 1 base, in that order; junction bases with no gene match: 6. Germline V gives CDR1 MGHRA, CDR2 YSYEKL. This CDR3 is built from 18 residues. In DNA form, the CDR3 reads TGCGCCAGCAGCCAAGATCCGGCGGGAGGGATGAACACCGGGGAGCTGTTTTTT. Amino acids: CASSQDPAGGMNTGELFF.

CDR3 sequence reads: CASSQTRQDDLPQHF. CDR3 in DNA: TGTGCCAGTAGTCAAACCCGACAGGACGATCTCCCCCAGCATTTT. The rearrangement links TRBV19 to TRBJ1-5, with D maybe TRBD1 (6 bases). Germline V gene sequence: CDR1 LNHDA, CDR2 SQIVND (reference sequence). V was clipped by 5 bases and J by 10 bases, with 21 bases between them. The CDR3 is 15 amino acids.

The genes are TRBV28 and TRBJ1-5; a weak D match, TRBD1 (6 bases). Germline-derived CDR1 and CDR2 are MDHEN and SYDVKM. The V end lost 4 bases, the J end lost 5 bases, and 12 bases lay between the germline ends. There are 14 residues in the CDR3. The CDR3 region has the DNA TGTGCCAGCAGTTCAGGGGAAGGATATCAGCCCCAGCATTTT. Amino acids: CASSSGEGYQPQHF.

V usage is TRBV18 and J usage is TRBJ1-2; 9 positions match TRBD1. The CDR3 covers 13 residues. The V segment lost 4 bases and the J segment 5 bases; nucleotides outside the gene matches: 2. Looked up from germline, CDR1 is KGHSH and CDR2 is LQKENI. The CDR3 region has the DNA TGTGCCAGCTCACGCGACAGGGGGTATGGCTACACCTTC. The encoded protein is CASSRDRGYGYTF.

The rearrangement joins TRBV13 to TRBJ2-2; a possible D gene is TRBD1 (6 bases). The CDR3 totals 15 residues. V gave up 6 bases and J gave up 4 bases, with 15 bases separating them. The germline V gene has CDR1 PRHDT and CDR2 FYEKMQ (reference sequence). The CDR3 DNA follows: TGTGCCAGCAGTTTCCCTACAGGGAGCACCGGGGAGCTGTTTTTT. It codes for CASSFPTGSTGELFF. Based on the CDR3 plus reference TRBV13 and TRBJ2-2, the full variable domain is AAGVIQSPRHLIKEKRETATLKCYPIPRHDTVYWYQQGPGQDPQFLISFYEKMQSDKGSIPDRFSAQQFSDYHSELNMSSLELGDSALYFCASSFPTGSTGELFFGEGSRLTVL.

The rearrangement uses TRBV28 and TRBJ2-5, with D possibly being TRBD1 (6 bases). In germline, CDR1 is MDHEN, CDR2 SYDVKM. Deletions cut 6 bases from V and 6 bases from J, with 20 bases between. CDR3 size: 15 residues. Written as DNA, the CDR3 is TGTGCCAGCAGCCCAGGGACACTGTCTGGAAAGACCCAGTACTTC. It encodes CASSPGTLSGKTQYF.

This rearrangement joins TRBV6-5 to TRBJ1-2, with 11 bases lining up with TRBD1. The trim removed 4 bases at V and 8 bases at J, leaving 9 bases unmatched. Germline V CDR1 and CDR2: MNHEY, SVGAGI. The CDR3 runs to 15 residues. CDR3 loop: CASSSRDRGRRGYTF. The CDR3 nucleotides read TGTGCCAGCAGTTCTCGGGACAGGGGGAGGCGAGGCTACACCTTC.

The chain employs TRBV15 and TRBJ2-6, with a tentative D call TRBD1 (5 bases). In germline, CDR1 is LNHNV, CDR2 YYDKDF (reference sequence). This CDR3 has 19 residues. V lost 0 bases, J lost 0 bases, and 15 bases lay in between. CDR3 nucleotides: TGTGCCACCAGCAGAGATCTGAGCAGGGCCCTCTCTGGGGCCAACGTCCTGACTTTC. Amino acid sequence: CATSRDLSRALSGANVLTF.

The J gene is TRBJ1-2, the V gene TRBV5-1; TRBD1 might be the D (6 bases). V lost 0 bases and J 5 bases, leaving 14 bases between the germline ends. The germline V gene has CDR1 SGHRS and CDR2 YFSETQ. There are 15 residues in the CDR3. CDR3 sequence reads: CASSLGGQTTYGYTF. The CDR3 bases are TGCGCCAGCAGCTTGGGGGGACAAACGACGTATGGCTACACCTTC.

The chain links TRBV5-1 to TRBJ2-7, with TRBD2 as a possible D gene (6 bases). The CDR3 is made up of 13 amino acids. Trimming stripped 3 bases from V and 6 bases from J, with 13 bases between. CDR1 is SGHRS, CDR2 YFSETQ, per germline. The CDR3 loop is CASSWWIGGEQYF. CDR3 nucleotide sequence: TGCGCCAGCAGCTGGTGGATCGGGGGCGAGCAGTACTTC.

The rearrangement links TRBV28 to TRBJ2-7; 7 positions match TRBD2. The junction had 7 bases not matched to a gene; V was cut back by 2 bases and J by 0 bases. The CDR3 is 16 residues long. Germline V gives CDR1 MDHEN, CDR2 SYDVKM. CDR3 residues: CASSLPPGGSSYEQYF. As DNA, the CDR3 is TGTGCCAGCAGTTTACCTCCGGGGGGTAGCTCCTACGAGCAGTACTTC.

The chain couples TRBV19 to TRBJ2-7; 7 bases are shared with TRBD2. Germline CDR1 LNHDA, CDR2 SQIVND (reference sequence). CDR3 length: 13 residues. Trimming took 6 bases from V and 0 from J; bases not matched to a gene: 2. The CDR3 bases are TGTGCCAGTAGCCCTAGCGGCTCCTACGAGCAGTACTTC. The encoded protein is CASSPSGSYEQYF.

The V call is TRBV7-2, the J call TRBJ2-5, with a tentative D call TRBD2 (6 bases). The CDR3 spans 15 residues. Between the trimmed V and J ends, which lost 7 bases and 5 bases, there was a span of 20 bases. CDR1 is SGHTA and CDR2 is FQGNSA in the germline V gene. CDR3 protein: CASTWGGRGGETQYF. CDR3 nucleotides: TGTGCCAGCACGTGGGGCGGGCGCGGAGGGGAGACCCAGTACTTC.